Listed below are T cell receptor beta chains from one sample, sequenced in a study of cytomegalovirus exposure and HLA in healthy donors. Assay: immunoSEQ multiplex PCR; the TCRdb copy retains only in-frame clones and omits some. The table lists about 170,000 clones, 75% to 85% of them singletons. Sequencing was carried out using PBMCs. These receptors were taken from a woman between 18 and 29 years old in good health and CMV-seropositive. Each CDR3 is given without its conserved first and last residue.

v_gene	len	CDR3aa
TRBV7-7	13	ASSLGGNLYNEQF
TRBV6-5	12	ASSYRGQGYGYT
TRBV7-8	16	ASSLALRPRDGDYGYT
TRBV6-1	11	ASTESFNYGYT
TRBV10-2	11	ASSDQGNTEAF
TRBV7-2	16	ASRPIAGLAASTDTQY
TRBV5-1	14	ASSFFQGLTNEKLF
TRBV30	11	AWSVGGSYEQY
TRBV9	12	ASSVGQGPYGYT
TRBV4-1	15	ASSQPLLAGGNNEQF
TRBV7-2	11	ASRAGGPDTQY
TRBV7-8	16	ASSLARGTELTNQPQH
TRBV10-3	11	AIMGASGNTIY
TRBV19	13	ASSAVMLGNTEAF
TRBV19	18	ASSIGRTPRDTETDEKLF
TRBV3-2	7	ASRATQY
TRBV4-1	17	ASSQRDFIGQGRDQPQH
TRBV7-2	16	ASSYGTSGGQVPYEQY
TRBV7-9	15	ASRAARWGENTGELF
TRBV5-6	12	ASSVSELSNEQF
TRBV6-5	9	ASSSGTEAF
TRBV7-9	13	AILSTGRVQETQY
TRBV5-1	14	ASSGGTGWTYNEQF
TRBV19	11	ASRDFGYNEQF
TRBV10-1	11	ASSGGKTGELF
TRBV7-6	14	ASSERDSQSSYEQY
TRBV9	15	ASSVRRGGVSYNEQF
TRBV28	11	ATMTGGTDTQY
TRBV15	16	ATSRDTWGYGSTDTQY
TRBV6-5	13	ASKTIAASTDTQY
TRBV19	15	ASTIGGASPSYNEQF
TRBV6-5	10	ASRQGMTEAF
TRBV4-2	18	ASSQDAGTSGGGYQETQY
TRBV6-6	11	ASSWRGGEKLF
TRBV2	16	ASSVRRQGASTNEKLF
TRBV9	12	ASSVSVPGYGQY
TRBV2	13	ASSEAHGGKNIQY
TRBV27	11	ASSPSTDSPLH
TRBV7-3	11	ASSPQGAGELF
TRBV28	12	AAGESASSYEQY
TRBV6-1	13	ASSELRGPNTEAF
TRBV7-3	13	ASSLAGGPNNEQF
TRBV27	16	ASSLLRGGPRGQETQY
TRBV7-9	13	ASSLVGGPGNTIY
TRBV13	13	ASSLNGQGGWEQY
TRBV7-9	13	ASSLEGQGYNEQF
TRBV10-1	13	ASSGPTGGRGTQY
TRBV4-2	13	ASSGYNRDRGGYT
TRBV6-1	11	ASSEAPGDEQY
TRBV20-1	9	SASHQETQY
TRBV6-1	16	ASSARLAGGLGTGELF
TRBV10-3	11	AISVGSYNEQF
TRBV6-6	11	ASTPRSNEKLF
TRBV11-3	13	ASSRSGEGTGELF
TRBV7-3	13	ASTKNGGATGELF